The T cell receptor beta chain under discussion was sequenced for a study of blood T cell repertoires in COVID-19 (dated by TCRdb to about 2020). For context, the study as a whole: Samples from collaborators originated in the United States, Italy and Spain and spanned both the acute and convalescent phases of COVID-19. The sample metadata nearly always contained a de-identified subject ID, COVID-19 status, age in years and sex. The repertoires were released in a freely available public database intended as a resource for research on the immune response to SARS-CoV-2. Samples came from the ongoing ImmuneRACE study (first 160 participants) plus 1,254 subjects from 6 global collaborators. Subjects who had been exposed to COVID-19, were actively infected with it, or had recovered from it provided the deeply sampled blood TCRbeta repertoires that made up the dataset. Where HLA class I and class II types were available, the types were taken from metadata supplied by the sample provider, not from assay-based typing. The prospective study material was composed of cDNA or gDNA derived from T cells, B-cell-depleted T cells, or PBMCs. Study-level results and caveats: The quantity of clinical and demographic metadata differed by source and by participant and was supplied without curation.

TCRbeta CDR3 regions were amplified from genomic DNA by means of the immunoSEQ Assay, a bias-controlled multiplex PCR. The source study handled its data this way. The number of nucleated cells in each sample was estimated from the amplification of reference gene primers within the assay. To quantify the absolute abundance of each unique TCRbeta CDR3 rearrangement, sequence reads were collapsed and filtered. For each sample, productive Simpson clonality was calculated as the square root of Simpson's diversity index across productive rearrangements. TCRdb holds this immuneACCESS table with in-frame rearrangements only. Some clones are missing; in checked studies, unresolved V genes explain under half, and the rest has no known cause. V and J calls and clone size are copied from that table; D and trimming were computed from the DNA. In all, the sample holds 200,000 to 250,000 clones, and 65% to 90% of those were seen once. The ten largest make up roughly a tenth of the sample.

The germline V gene yields MNHEY for CDR1 and SVGEGT for CDR2. Germline trimming amounts to 5 bases on V and 1 base on J, with 0 as the count of junction bases outside the gene matches. The CDR3 contains 14 residues, cysteine and phenylalanine counted. CDR3 DNA is the only sequence kept; it has 42 bases, read in frame from the first base. A note on this clone: Its antigen specificity is not known. No base-level quality is on record; no much larger clone is a single base apart.

Whole blood was collected in K2EDTA tubes by collaborating institutions according to the institutions' own protocols. Collaborator samples were shipped for TCRbeta analysis as frozen whole blood, isolated PBMCs, or DNA extracted from either sample type. Recombination joined TRBV6-2 or TRBV6-3 with TRBJ2-2; TRBD2 aligns with 8 central bases. Material: peripheral blood. The sequence derives from a man aged 50 or older with active or convalescent COVID-19. CDR3 reads: CASSRGGNTGELFF. The DNA sequence reads TGTGCCAGCAGTCGGGGGGGGAACACCGGGGAGCTGTTTTTT.